The source of this T cell receptor beta chain is a study of human T cells and chemical hapten exposure. Total RNA was isolated from whole blood that had not been fractionated. V was clipped by 0 bases and J by 0 bases, with 4 bases between them. Germline CDR1 SGDLS, CDR2 YYNGEE. This CDR3 contains 15 residues. One entry per CDR3 protein, called by TCRdb with MiXCR from the 5' RACE reads. Of 95,000 to 120,000 distinct CDR3 sequences listed, roughly 19% are singletons. The genes are TRBV9 and TRBJ2-6; D not resolved. The receptor was derived from a human donor in good health. CDR3 sequence reads: CASSVGTSGANVLTF. The DNA of the CDR3 is TGTGCCAGCAGCGTAGGGACCTCTGGGGCCAACGTCCTGACTTTC. The full variable domain, rest sourced from reference TRBV9 and TRBJ2-6, is DSGVTQTPKHLITATGQRVTLRCSPRSGDLSVYWYQQSLDQGLQFLIQYYNGEERAKGNILERFSAQQFPDLHSELNLSSLELGDSALYFCASSVGTSGANVLTFGAGSRLTVL.